This T cell receptor (beta chain) stems from a study of control samples from healthy donors and cancer patients. V lost 9 bases, J lost 5 bases, and 11 bases lay in between. The CDR3 is 12 residues long. Looked up from germline, CDR1 is MDHEN and CDR2 is SYDVKM. TCRdb's table, derived via immunoSEQ multiplex PCR, lists solely in-frame clones and lacks some. The sample contains about 130,000 clones, approximately 92% of which appear only once. Source material: PBMCs. The chain employs TRBV28 and TRBJ1-5; D unresolved. The receptor was isolated from a man of 80 years or more with head and neck cancer. The CDR3 sequence: CASGRVDQPQHF. The CDR3 DNA follows: TGTGCCAGTGGAAGGGTAGATCAGCCCCAGCATTTT.